The source of this T cell receptor (beta chain) is a study of graft-versus-host responses after intestinal transplantation. Study-wide points: The authors found GvH clones in recipient marrow, some appearing first in ileum or blood.

Trimming shortened V by 5 bases and J by 8 bases, and 13 bases separated the two germline ends. Germline-derived CDR1 and CDR2 are WNHNN and SYGVQD (reference sequence). The CDR3 is 13 amino acids. Measured with immunoSEQ multiplex PCR; TCRdb has only the in-frame clones, and not every one. The repertoire has 37,000 or so clones, around 87% of them found once; the top ten carry over 15%. Graft material was processed, releasing intraepithelial and lamina propria lymphocytes. Turning to this clone: Its antigen is not identified.

The TCR comes from a human patient who received an intestinal transplant, so some T cells may come from the graft donor. The sample in question was ileum tissue, obtained around 200 days after intestinal transplant. The chain has TRBV10-1 and TRBJ2-1; D uncertain. CDR3 protein: CASSPTPGYEQFF. The CDR3 nucleotides read TGCGCCAGCAGTCCGACTCCCGGCTATGAGCAGTTCTTC.